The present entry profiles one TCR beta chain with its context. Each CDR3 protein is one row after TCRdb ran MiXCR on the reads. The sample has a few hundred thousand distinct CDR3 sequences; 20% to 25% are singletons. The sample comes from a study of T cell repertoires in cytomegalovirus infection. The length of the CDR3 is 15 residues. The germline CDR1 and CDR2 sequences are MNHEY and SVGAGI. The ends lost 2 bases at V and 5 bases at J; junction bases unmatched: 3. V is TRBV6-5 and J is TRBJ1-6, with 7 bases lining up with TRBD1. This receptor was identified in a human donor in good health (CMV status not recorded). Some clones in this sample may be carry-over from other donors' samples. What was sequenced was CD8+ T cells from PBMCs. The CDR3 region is CASSYGTGDNSPLHF. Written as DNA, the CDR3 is TGTGCCAGCAGTTACGGTACAGGGGATAATTCACCCCTCCACTTT.